The next 27 T cell receptor beta chains were all read from a single sample in a study of blood T cells in healthy people across ages. A sample-barcoded 5' primer and a J-beta primer mix were used in a second PCR of roughly 7 to 11 cycles. TCRdb called the 5' RACE reads again in MiXCR, with one record for every CDR3 protein. Found here are approximately 790,000 distinct CDR3 sequences, about 59% of them singletons; the top ten hold 25% to 35%. The sequenced material came from blood. Receptors were obtained from a man aged 25-45 years in good health.

This chain joins TRBV4-3 and TRBJ2-1, with a weak D call TRBD2 (6 bases). The germline V gene encodes CDR1 LGHNA and CDR2 YSLEER. This CDR3 is 18 amino acids long. V shed 0 bases and J shed 0 bases, with 15 bases lying between them. The CDR3 spells CASSQDGGQRSSYNEQFF. The CDR3, as DNA: TGCGCCAGCAGCCAAGATGGAGGGCAGCGGAGCTCCTACAATGAGCAGTTCTTC.

The chain joins TRBV2 to TRBJ2-3; D not certain. This CDR3 is built from 13 residues. Germline-derived CDR1 and CDR2 are SNHLY and FYNNEI. V was cut by 7 bases and J by 3 bases, with 11 bases left in between. This CDR3 reads CASNPIGTDTQYF. For the CDR3, the DNA is TGTGCCAGCAATCCGATTGGGACAGATACGCAGTATTTT.

This sequence joins TRBV18 and TRBJ1-1; 11 nucleotides agree with TRBD1. Trimming took 5 bases from V and 10 from J; bases not matched to a gene: 12. The CDR3 extends over 15 amino acids. Germline V gene sequence: CDR1 KGHSH, CDR2 LQKENI. In DNA, the CDR3 is TGTGCCAGCTCATTTGGACAGGGGGCAGGGTACGGAGCTTTCTTT. It encodes CASSFGQGAGYGAFF.

This clonotype was detected a few times. The J gene is TRBJ2-6, the V gene TRBV28; the D gene is possibly TRBD2 (6 bases). From germline, CDR1 is MDHEN and CDR2 SYDVKM. The CDR3 is made up of 14 amino acids. The V gene lost 6 bases and the J gene lost 2 bases, with 8 bases spanning the gap. The CDR3 reads CASRWGAGANVLTF. As DNA, the CDR3 is TGTGCCAGCAGGTGGGGGGCTGGGGCCAACGTCCTGACTTTC.

The gene calls are TRBV19 and TRBJ2-2; 10 nucleotides align to TRBD2. With V trimmed by 8 bases and J by 3 bases, 6 bases remained unmatched. The CDR3 contains 15 residues. Germline CDR1 and CDR2: LNHDA and SQIVND (reference sequence). CDR3: CASSRTSGDTGELFF. For the CDR3, the DNA is TGTGCCAGTTCAAGGACTAGCGGAGACACCGGGGAGCTGTTTTTT.

The V and J genes are TRBV25-1 and TRBJ1-1, with a tentative D call TRBD1 (5 bases). The CDR3 extends over 13 amino acids. Germline assignment: CDR1 MGHDK and CDR2 SYGVNS. The DNA of the CDR3 is TGTGCGCAGAGGGGCAGGGTGAACACTGAAGCTTTCTTT. Its translation: CAQRGRVNTEAFF.

The chain joins TRBV27 to TRBJ2-3; 10 bases are shared with TRBD2. V gave up 5 bases and J gave up 1 base; unmatched junction bases: 9. From germline, CDR1 is MNHEY and CDR2 SMNVEV (reference sequence). The CDR3 covers 17 residues. The CDR3 nucleotides are TGTGCCAGCAGTCCCTCTTGGACTAGCGGAGGCACAGATACGCAGTATTTT. This encodes CASSPSWTSGGTDTQYF.

The chain employs TRBV7-2 and TRBJ1-2; 10 nucleotides match TRBD1. CDR1 and CDR2 (germline): SGHTA, FQGNSA. The CDR3 is 15 amino acids. V shed 4 bases, J shed 5 bases, and the junction held 7 bases outside the gene matches. The CDR3 loop is CASSSTGGVFYGYTF. CDR3 in DNA: TGTGCCAGCAGCTCGACAGGGGGCGTATTTTATGGCTACACCTTC. The variable domain in full, with the rest retrieved from reference TRBV7-2 and TRBJ1-2, is GAGVSQSPSNKVTEKGKDVELRCDPISGHTALYWYRQSLGQGLEFLIYFQGNSAPDKSGLPSDRFSAERTGGSVSTLTIQRTQQEDSAVYLCASSSTGGVFYGYTFGSGTRLTVV.

V usage is TRBV20-1 and J usage is TRBJ2-7; D is perhaps TRBD2 (5 bases). The CDR3 sequence is 16 residues long. V lost 2 bases to trimming and J lost 1 base, with 18 bases between them. Germline V gives CDR1 DFQATT, CDR2 SNEGSKA (reference sequence). The CDR3 sequence is CSARNLEGGLSYEQYF. The DNA of the CDR3 is TGCAGTGCTAGAAACCTAGAGGGCGGGTTATCCTACGAGCAGTACTTC.

J is TRBJ2-1 and V is TRBV20-1; D call uncertain. V was trimmed by 6 bases and J by 1 base, leaving 13 bases between them. The CDR3 is made up of 14 amino acids. Germline CDR1 and CDR2: DFQATT and SNEGSKA (reference sequence). CDR3 protein: CSAPLTLSYNEQFF. CDR3 DNA: TGCAGTGCCCCGTTAACCCTTTCCTACAATGAGCAGTTCTTC.

The chain carries TRBV30 and TRBJ2-4, with 10 bases lining up with TRBD1. Trimming took 7 bases from V and 13 from J; bases not matched to a gene: 13. This CDR3 has 13 amino acids. CDR1 is GTSNPN, CDR2 SVGIG, per germline (reference sequence). CDR3 coding DNA: TGTGCCTCCTTCGGGACAGGGGATGAGGAGCAGTACTTC. The encoded protein is CASFGTGDEEQYF.

This rearrangement joins TRBV7-9 to TRBJ1-2, with 12 bases lining up with TRBD1. J was trimmed by 4 bases and V by 4 bases; bases with no gene match: 4. The CDR3 totals 15 residues. Germline V gene sequence: CDR1 SEHNR, CDR2 FQNEAQ (reference sequence). CDR3 bases: TGTGCCAGCAGCTGGGGGACAGGGGGCTTCTATGGCTACACCTTC. Its translation is CASSWGTGGFYGYTF.

This clonotype was counted between two and nine times. V gene TRBV4-3 combines with J gene TRBJ2-4; perhaps TRBD2 as D (5 bases). The CDR3 is made up of 14 amino acids. Trimming shortened V by 0 bases and J by 13 bases, and 16 bases separated the two germline ends. The V gene's germline CDR1 is LGHNA and CDR2 YSLEER. CDR3 nucleotide sequence: TGCGCCAGCAGCCAAGATACCCAGGTTGGGGAGCAGTACTTC. Translation gives CASSQDTQVGEQYF.

The chain carries TRBV3-1 and TRBJ2-7, with a tentative D call TRBD1 (8 bases). The V and J ends lost 5 bases and 10 bases respectively, with 18 bases between them. Germline-derived CDR1 and CDR2 are LGHDT and YNNKEL (reference sequence). This CDR3 comprises 13 residues. The CDR3 loop is CASSKDRAGAQYF. Written as DNA, the CDR3 is TGTGCCAGCAGCAAGGACAGGGCGGGAGCCCAGTACTTC.

This clonotype was counted a single time. The CDR3 sequence is CASSLGLDYNSPLHF. The DNA for the CDR3 is TGTGCCAGCAGCTTAGGGTTGGACTATAATTCACCCCTCCACTTT. This chain joins TRBV7-2 and TRBJ1-6; the D is unclear. The germline V gene has CDR1 SGHTA and CDR2 FQGNSA. V was cut by 1 base and J by 3 bases, with 7 bases left in between. CDR3 length: 15 residues.

In this sample, this clonotype turned up a few times. This chain connects TRBV10-3 to TRBJ2-7; D not resolved. The germline gives CDR1 ENHRY, CDR2 SYGVKD. The ends were cut back, 0 bases at V and 2 bases at J, with 5 bases in the middle. The length of the CDR3 is 13 residues. DNA of the CDR3: TGTGCCATCAGTGAGTCGATAACCTACGAGCAGTACTTC. It translates to CAISESITYEQYF.

CDR3 in DNA: TGTGCCAGCGCCGGGGGGGGAAGCTCCTACAATGAGCAGTTCTTC. This translates into CASAGGGSSYNEQFF. V gene TRBV9 combines with J gene TRBJ2-1; 8 positions match TRBD2. Germline V gene sequence: CDR1 SGDLS, CDR2 YYNGEE. This CDR3 is 15 amino acids long. V shed 7 bases, J shed 0 bases, and the junction held 6 bases outside the gene matches.

The rearrangement links TRBV5-5 to TRBJ1-5; 9 positions match TRBD1. The CDR3 loop spans 18 amino acids. Unmatched junction bases numbered 7, after V lost 0 bases and J lost 0 bases. From germline, CDR1 is SGHKS and CDR2 YYEKEE (reference sequence). As DNA, the CDR3 is TGTGCCAGCAGCTTGGAGGACAGGGGAACGTATAGCAATCAGCCCCAGCATTTT. The encoded protein is CASSLEDRGTYSNQPQHF.

The CDR3 DNA reads as TGTGCCAGCAGGTCCAATGGCTTGGGGTATGGCTACACCTTC. Translated, it gives CASRSNGLGYGYTF. The rearrangement joins TRBV28 to TRBJ1-2; D is unclear. Trimming took off 6 bases at V and 5 bases at J, with 16 bases between the two ends. The CDR3 has 14 amino acids. Germline CDR1 and CDR2: MDHEN and SYDVKM.

The V call is TRBV27, the J call TRBJ2-1, with 9 bases aligning to TRBD2. The junction had 7 bases not matched to a gene; V was cut back by 5 bases and J by 5 bases. CDR3 length equals 15 residues. Germline V gene lookup returns CDR1 MNHEY and CDR2 SMNVEV (reference sequence). CDR3 DNA: TGTGCCAGCAGTCCGGTAGCGGGGGCCCACAATGAGCAGTTCTTC. Translating it yields CASSPVAGAHNEQFF.

This clonotype was detected once. This sequence joins TRBV6-2 or TRBV6-3 and TRBJ2-4; 7 positions match TRBD2. TRBJ2-7 matches the DNA end more closely, so the J call is doubtful. The CDR3 is 17 amino acids. CDR1 is MNHEY and CDR2 is SVGEGT in the germline V gene. In nucleotides, the CDR3 is TGTGCCAGCAGTCAACCCTCACGGACTAGAGACTTTTACGAGCAGTACTTC. Protein: CASSQPSRTRDFYEQYF.

This clonotype was recorded a few times. This chain uses TRBV4-1 with TRBJ2-6, with 8 bases aligning to TRBD1. After removal of 1 base from V and 0 bases from J, the junction contained 11 bases not matched to a gene. In germline, CDR1 is MGHRA, CDR2 YSYEKL. The CDR3 sequence is 20 residues long. CDR3 protein: CASSQGVDRVTHSGANVLTF. The DNA of the CDR3 is TGCGCCAGCAGCCAAGGGGTGGACAGGGTTACACACTCTGGGGCCAACGTCCTGACTTTC.

This chain links TRBV3-1 with TRBJ1-6; 8 positions agree with TRBD1. The CDR3 extends over 14 amino acids. From germline, CDR1 is LGHDT and CDR2 YNNKEL (reference sequence). The junction had 4 bases not matched to a gene; V was cut back by 5 bases and J by 7 bases. In DNA form, the CDR3 reads TGTGCCAGCAGCAACAGGGGGGGAAATTCACCCCTCCACTTT. Its protein is CASSNRGGNSPLHF.

This clonotype was seen more than once but under ten times. The chain uses TRBV2 and TRBJ2-3; the D is unclear. CDR3 size: 15 residues. V lost 6 bases, J lost 2 bases, and 15 bases lay in between. Per germline, CDR1 SNHLY and CDR2 FYNNEI. CDR3 in amino acids: CASSPPASTTDTQYF. DNA of the CDR3: TGTGCCAGCAGCCCCCCGGCCTCCACCACAGATACGCAGTATTTT.

The rearrangement joins TRBV4-2 to TRBJ2-4, with a weak D call TRBD2 (7 bases). Looked up from germline, CDR1 is LGHNA and CDR2 is YNFKEQ. CDR3 length equals 17 residues. Trimming left V 0 bases short and J 5 bases short, with 17 bases between. CDR3 in DNA: TGTGCCAGCAGCCAAGAAGGGGGGGGAGCCCCCGAAAACATTCAGTACTTC. It codes for CASSQEGGGAPENIQYF.

V and J are TRBV6-2 or TRBV6-3 and TRBJ2-3; D not certain. Germline V gene data show CDR1 as MNHEY and CDR2 as SVGEGT. The V end was cut by 0 bases, the J end by 3 bases, with 13 bases between. This CDR3 has 16 amino acids. The CDR3 coding sequence is TGTGCCAGCAGTTACTCGAAGTGGGGTTTTACAGATACGCAGTATTTT. It specifies CASSYSKWGFTDTQYF.

The J gene is TRBJ1-4, the V gene TRBV21-1; no DNA check was done on the table's D call, TRBD1. TRBV21-1 is noted as a pseudogene. This CDR3 is built from 18 residues. Written as DNA, the CDR3 is TGTGCCAGCAGCCCCTCGAGGGACACCCTATGGGGTAATGAAAAACTGTTTTTT. Its translation: CASSPSRDTLWGNEKLFF.